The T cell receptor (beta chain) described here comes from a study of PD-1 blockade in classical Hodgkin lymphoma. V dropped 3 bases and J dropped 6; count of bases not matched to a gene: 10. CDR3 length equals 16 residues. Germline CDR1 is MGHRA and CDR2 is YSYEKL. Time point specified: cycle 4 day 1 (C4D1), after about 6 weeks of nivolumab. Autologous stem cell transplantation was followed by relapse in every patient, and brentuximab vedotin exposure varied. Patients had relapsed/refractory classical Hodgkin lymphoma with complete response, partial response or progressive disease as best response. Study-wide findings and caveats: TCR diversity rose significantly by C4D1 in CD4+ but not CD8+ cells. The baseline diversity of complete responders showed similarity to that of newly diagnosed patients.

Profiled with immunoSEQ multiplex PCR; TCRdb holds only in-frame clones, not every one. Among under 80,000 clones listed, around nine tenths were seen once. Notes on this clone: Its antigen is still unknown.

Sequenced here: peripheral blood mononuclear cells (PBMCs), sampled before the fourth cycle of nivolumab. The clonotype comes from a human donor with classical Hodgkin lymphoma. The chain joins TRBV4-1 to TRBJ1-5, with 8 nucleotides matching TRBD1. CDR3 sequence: CASSHPQGAQGQPQHF. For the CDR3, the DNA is TGCGCCAGCAGCCACCCTCAGGGGGCTCAGGGTCAGCCCCAGCATTTT.